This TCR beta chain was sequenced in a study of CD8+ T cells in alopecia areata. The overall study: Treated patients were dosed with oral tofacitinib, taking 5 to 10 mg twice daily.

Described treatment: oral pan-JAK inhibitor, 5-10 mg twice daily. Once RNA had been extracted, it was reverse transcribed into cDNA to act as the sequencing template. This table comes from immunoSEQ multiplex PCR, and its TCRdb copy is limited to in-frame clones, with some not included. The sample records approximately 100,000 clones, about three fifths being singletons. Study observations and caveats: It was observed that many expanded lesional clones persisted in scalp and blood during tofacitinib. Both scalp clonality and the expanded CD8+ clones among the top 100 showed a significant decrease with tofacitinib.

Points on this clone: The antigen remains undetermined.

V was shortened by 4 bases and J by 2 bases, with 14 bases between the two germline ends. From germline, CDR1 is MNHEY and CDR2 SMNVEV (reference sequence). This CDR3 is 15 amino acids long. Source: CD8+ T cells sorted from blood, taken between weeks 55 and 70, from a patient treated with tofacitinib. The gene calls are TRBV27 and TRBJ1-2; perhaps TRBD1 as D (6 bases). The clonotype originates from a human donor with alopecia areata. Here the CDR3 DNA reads TGTGCCAGCAGTTATGGGGGCGGGGGGAACTATGGCTACACCTTC. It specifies CASSYGGGGNYGYTF.